The TCR beta chain under discussion was sequenced for a study of cytotoxic CD8 clonotypes in ibrutinib-treated CLL. Study at large: Enrolment comprised some twelve relapsed/refractory and around 15 treatment-naive patients; approximately 18 were IGHV unmutated. Partial response was seen in some 24 patients and complete response in 2; after median about 70 months, approximately 15 stayed remitted, some twelve progressed. Once patients had received a median approximately eleven months of treatment, range 6 to 36, response samples were obtained.

Produced via immunoSEQ multiplex PCR; TCRdb's table is partial and in-frame only. The sample shows around 140,000 clones, around 80% of them seen only once. The source of about 2 micrograms of genomic DNA for TCR beta libraries was cryopreserved PBMCs. Germline lookup yields CDR1 SGHRS and CDR2 YFSETQ. Trimming stripped 0 bases from V and 4 bases from J, with 8 bases between. The CDR3 consists of 13 residues. This TCR was sampled from a human donor with chronic lymphocytic leukemia. The sample consisted of PBMCs, taken after 36 months of ibrutinib treatment. The genes are TRBV5-1 and TRBJ2-7; D ambiguous. The CDR3 sequence: CASSLVSAYEQYF. The CDR3 DNA is TGCGCCAGCAGCTTGGTATCTGCTTACGAGCAGTACTTC. The full variable domain, completed using reference TRBV5-1 and TRBJ2-7, is KAGVTQTPRYLIKTRGQQVTLSCSPISGHRSVSWYQQTPGQGLQFLFEYFSETQRNKGNFPGRFSGRQFSNSRSEMNVSTLELGDSALYLCASSLVSAYEQYFGPGTRLTVT.